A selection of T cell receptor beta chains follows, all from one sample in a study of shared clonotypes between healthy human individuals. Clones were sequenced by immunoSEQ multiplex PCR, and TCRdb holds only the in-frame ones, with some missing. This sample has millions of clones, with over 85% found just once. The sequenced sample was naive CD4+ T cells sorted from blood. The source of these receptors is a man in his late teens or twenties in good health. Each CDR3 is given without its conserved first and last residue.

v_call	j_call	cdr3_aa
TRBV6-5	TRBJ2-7	ASNRGPSYEQY
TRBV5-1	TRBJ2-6	ASSLNLDSGANVLT
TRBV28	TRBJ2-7	ASSPVDEQY
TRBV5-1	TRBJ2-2	ATSSVGGNTGELF
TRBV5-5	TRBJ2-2	ASSWGLASNTGELF
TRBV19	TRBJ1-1	ASSSLGNTEAF
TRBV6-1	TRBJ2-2	ASSDMSYTGELF
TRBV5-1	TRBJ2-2	ASSPGGNTGELF
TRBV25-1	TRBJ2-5	ASSDRDMIQETQY
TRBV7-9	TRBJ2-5	ASSPWDSGRGGATQY
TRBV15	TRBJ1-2	ATSRGQGENYGYT
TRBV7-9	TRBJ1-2	ASSSGGQADGYT
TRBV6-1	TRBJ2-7	ASSTPGLAYGEQY
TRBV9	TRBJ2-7	ASSALDTGAYEQY
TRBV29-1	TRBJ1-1	SVANRGFNTEAF
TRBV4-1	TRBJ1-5	ASSQGWGDHQPQH
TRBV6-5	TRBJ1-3	ASSRRTGTGNTIY
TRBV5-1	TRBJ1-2	ASSPTQGNHGYT
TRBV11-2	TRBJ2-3	ASSLVEELGGDTQY
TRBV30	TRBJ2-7	AWSILGAGDKPEQY
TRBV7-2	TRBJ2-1	ASSLRQASYNEQF
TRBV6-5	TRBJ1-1	ASRDLGNTEAF
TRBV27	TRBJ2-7	ASSLSNSITSGRRSEQY
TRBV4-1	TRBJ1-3	ASSRDRAISGNTIY
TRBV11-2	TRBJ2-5	ASSVGGPGFPGETQY
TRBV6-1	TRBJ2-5	ASIRRGVGETQY
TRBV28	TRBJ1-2	ASRSGTEYGYT
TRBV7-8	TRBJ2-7	ASSLAATYEQY
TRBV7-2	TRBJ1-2	ASSLTGGDYGYT
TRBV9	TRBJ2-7	ASSAQRGPTYEQY
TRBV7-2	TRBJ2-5	ASSPGLAGYQETQY
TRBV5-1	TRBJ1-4	ASSHDGTGGEKLF
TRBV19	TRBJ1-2	ASSNRDRFWAGYT
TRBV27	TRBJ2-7	ASSPEYGDSFILRTYEQY
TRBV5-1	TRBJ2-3	ASSLAGTGGVDTQY
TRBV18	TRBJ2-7	ASSPYRDSLEQY
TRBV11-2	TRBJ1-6	ASSPTGGPSPLH
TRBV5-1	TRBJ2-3	ASTGDGLSTDTQY
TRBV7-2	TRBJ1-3	ASSPEVGNTIY
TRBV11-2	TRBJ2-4	ASSNRPIQY
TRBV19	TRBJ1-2	ASKPSRGVPGYT
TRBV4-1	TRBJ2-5	ASSQTGGETQY
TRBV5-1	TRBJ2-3	ASSQTGVESDTQY
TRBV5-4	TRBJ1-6	ASSVEGGGRNSPLH
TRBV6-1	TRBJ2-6	ASSEANIAGHSGANVLT
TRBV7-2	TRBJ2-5	ASSPGGAQETQY
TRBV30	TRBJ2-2	AWRNKGSGHTGELF